The next 14 T cell receptor beta chains were all read from a single sample in a study of shared clonotypes between healthy human individuals. TCRdb keeps only in-frame clones here, not all; method: immunoSEQ multiplex PCR. The table includes about 1.1 million clones, around three quarters detected once. Sequencing was done on a sample of memory CD4+ T cells from PBMCs. Subset noted: CD45RA-negative fraction. The receptor source for this set is a man between 18 and 29 years old in good health. Some clones in this sample may be carry-over from other donors' samples.

The chain has TRBV27 and TRBJ1-5; D is possibly TRBD1 (5 bases). CDR1 MNHEY and CDR2 SMNVEV come from the germline V gene (reference sequence). The CDR3 consists of 16 residues. V was trimmed by 6 bases and J by 4 bases, leaving 19 bases between them. In DNA form, the CDR3 reads TGTGCCAGCAGCCGCTTATCTGGGGGTGGAAATCAGCCCCAGCATTTT. Protein product: CASSRLSGGGNQPQHF.

V and J are TRBV28 and TRBJ2-1; 11 nucleotides agree with TRBD2. From germline, CDR1 is MDHEN and CDR2 SYDVKM. The length of the CDR3 is 14 residues. V lost 5 bases and J lost 8; bases outside the gene matches: 5. The chain's CDR3 is CASSPGLAGDEQFF. The CDR3 coding sequence is TGTGCCAGCAGTCCCGGACTAGCGGGCGATGAGCAGTTCTTC.

The rearrangement links TRBV6-6 to TRBJ2-7; D might be TRBD1 (6 bases). This CDR3 region has 14 residues. Between the trimmed V and J ends, which lost 1 base and 2 bases, there was a span of 9 bases. In germline, CDR1 is MNHNY, CDR2 SVGAGI (reference sequence). CDR3 sequence reads: CASSYFRGPYEQYF. For the CDR3, the DNA is TGTGCCAGCAGTTACTTCAGGGGACCCTACGAGCAGTACTTC.

V is TRBV5-1 and J is TRBJ1-2; no clear D. Germline V CDR1 and CDR2: SGHRS, YFSETQ. CDR3 length: 15 residues. The V end was cut by 0 bases, the J end by 7 bases, with 16 bases between. The CDR3 protein is CASSLGGVRNGGYTF. The CDR3 DNA reads TGCGCCAGCAGCTTGGGGGGTGTAAGGAACGGTGGCTACACCTTC.

Only a few counts were recorded for this clone. In DNA form, the CDR3 reads TGTGCCAGTAGTCCTTACGGGTGGCGGGAGGGCGGGAATGAGCAGTTCTTC. Translated, it gives CASSPYGWREGGNEQFF. V and J are TRBV19 and TRBJ2-1; 9 nucleotides match TRBD2. CDR3 length: 17 residues. With V trimmed by 5 bases and J by 7 bases, 15 bases remained unmatched. Germline V gene lookup returns CDR1 LNHDA and CDR2 SQIVND (reference sequence).

This chain links TRBV7-9 with TRBJ2-5, with TRBD1 identical over 7 bases. This CDR3 is 13 amino acids long. V gave up 7 bases and J gave up 0 bases; unmatched junction bases: 2. The germline CDR1 and CDR2 sequences are SEHNR and FQNEAQ (reference sequence). CDR3 region: CASNDRDQETQYF. The CDR3, as DNA: TGTGCCAGCAACGACAGGGACCAAGAGACCCAGTACTTC.

The V gene is TRBV28, the J gene TRBJ1-5; 9 bases align to TRBD1. There are 18 residues in the CDR3. J gave up 2 bases and V 3 bases, and 11 bases lay outside the gene matches. Germline V gene data show CDR1 as MDHEN and CDR2 as SYDVKM. Here the CDR3 reads CASSFGNPGQGGNQPQHF. The CDR3 nucleotides are TGTGCCAGCAGTTTTGGCAACCCGGGACAGGGCGGCAATCAGCCCCAGCATTTT.

The chain carries TRBV27 and TRBJ1-3; D not certain. The length of the CDR3 is 14 residues. V lost 6 bases and J lost 0, with 9 bases in between. The germline V gene encodes CDR1 MNHEY and CDR2 SMNVEV (reference sequence). CDR3 bases: TGTGCCAGCAGCAAACTAAGCTCTGGAAACACCATATATTTT. Encoded protein: CASSKLSSGNTIYF.

V is TRBV6-1 and J is TRBJ2-1, with 10 bases aligning to TRBD2. Germline V gene lookup returns CDR1 MNHNS and CDR2 SASEGT. V was clipped by 4 bases and J by 0 bases; unmatched bases: 3. The CDR3 consists of 16 residues. CDR3 bases: TGTGCCAGCAGTGGGGGACTAGCGAGCTCCTACAATGAGCAGTTCTTC. Amino acid sequence: CASSGGLASSYNEQFF.

The V gene is TRBV13, the J gene TRBJ1-2; D not resolved. The V and J ends lost 2 bases and 8 bases respectively, with 18 bases between them. CDR3 size: 15 residues. The germline V gene has CDR1 PRHDT and CDR2 FYEKMQ (reference sequence). The CDR3 region is CASSLIEVVGGGYTF. For the CDR3, the DNA is TGTGCCAGCAGCTTAATTGAAGTTGTTGGCGGGGGCTACACCTTC. Filled out from reference TRBV13 and TRBJ1-2, the complete variable domain reads AAGVIQSPRHLIKEKRETATLKCYPIPRHDTVYWYQQGPGQDPQFLISFYEKMQSDKGSIPDRFSAQQFSDYHSELNMSSLELGDSALYFCASSLIEVVGGGYTFGSGTRLTVV.

The chain joins TRBV6-1 to TRBJ1-3; D perhaps matches TRBD1 (6 bases). The CDR3 has 16 residues. V was shortened by 3 bases and J by 0 bases, with 12 bases between the two germline ends. Germline CDR1 is MNHNS and CDR2 is SASEGT. The CDR3 sequence is CASSDITGLSGNTIYF. The CDR3, as DNA: TGTGCCAGCAGTGATATCACAGGGCTCTCTGGAAACACCATATATTTT.

DNA of the CDR3: TGTGCCAGTAGTATGGTACGTGGTTCTAGCACAGATACGCAGTATTTT. Translation: CASSMVRGSSTDTQYF. J is TRBJ2-3 and V is TRBV19; D unclear. CDR3 length: 16 residues. The germline V gene encodes CDR1 LNHDA and CDR2 SQIVND (reference sequence). Trimming took off 3 bases at V and 0 bases at J, with 13 bases between the two ends.

The V gene is TRBV7-8, the J gene TRBJ1-2, with 9 positions matching TRBD1. Germline loops: CDR1 SGHVS, CDR2 FQNEAQ. This CDR3 contains 14 residues. V dropped 3 bases and J dropped 3; count of bases not matched to a gene: 2. As DNA, the CDR3 is TGTGCCAGCAGCTTCCGGGACAGGGACTATGGCTACACCTTC. The encoded protein is CASSFRDRDYGYTF.

The CDR3 sequence is CASSSRVSGNNEQFF. As DNA, the CDR3 is TGTGCCAGCAGCTCCCGTGTGAGCGGGAACAATGAGCAGTTCTTC. The V and J genes are TRBV7-3 and TRBJ2-1, with TRBD2 identical over 7 bases. This CDR3 is 15 amino acids long. With V trimmed by 4 bases and J by 5 bases, 8 bases remained unmatched. Germline V CDR1 and CDR2: SGHTA, FQGTGA.